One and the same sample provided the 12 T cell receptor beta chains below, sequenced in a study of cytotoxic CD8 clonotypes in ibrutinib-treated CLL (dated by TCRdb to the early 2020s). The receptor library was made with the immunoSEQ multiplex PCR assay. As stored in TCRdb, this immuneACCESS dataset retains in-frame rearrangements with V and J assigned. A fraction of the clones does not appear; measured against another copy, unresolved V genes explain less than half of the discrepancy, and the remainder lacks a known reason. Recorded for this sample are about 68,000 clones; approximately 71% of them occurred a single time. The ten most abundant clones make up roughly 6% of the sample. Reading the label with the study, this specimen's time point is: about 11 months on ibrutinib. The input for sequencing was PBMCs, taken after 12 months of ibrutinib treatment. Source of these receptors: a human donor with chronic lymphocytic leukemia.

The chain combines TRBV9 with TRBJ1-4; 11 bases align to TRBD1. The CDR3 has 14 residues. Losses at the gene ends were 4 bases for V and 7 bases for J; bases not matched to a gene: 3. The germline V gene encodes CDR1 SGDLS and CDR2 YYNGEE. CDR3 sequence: CASSSGTGGEKLFF. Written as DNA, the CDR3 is TGTGCCAGCAGCTCCGGGACAGGGGGTGAAAAACTGTTTTTT.

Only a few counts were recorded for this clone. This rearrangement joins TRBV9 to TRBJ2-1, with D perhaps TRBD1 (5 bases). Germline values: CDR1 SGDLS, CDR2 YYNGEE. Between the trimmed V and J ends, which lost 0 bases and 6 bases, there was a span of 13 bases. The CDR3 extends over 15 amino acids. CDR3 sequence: CASSVEGSRVNEQFF. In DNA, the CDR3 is TGTGCCAGCAGCGTAGAGGGTAGCAGGGTCAATGAGCAGTTCTTC.

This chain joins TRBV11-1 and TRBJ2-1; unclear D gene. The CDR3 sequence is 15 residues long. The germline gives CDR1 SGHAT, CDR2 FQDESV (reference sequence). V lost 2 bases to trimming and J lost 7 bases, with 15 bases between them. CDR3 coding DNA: TGTGCCAGCAGCTTACGGGCGGTCGGTAGTAATGAGCAGTTCTTC. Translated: CASSLRAVGSNEQFF.

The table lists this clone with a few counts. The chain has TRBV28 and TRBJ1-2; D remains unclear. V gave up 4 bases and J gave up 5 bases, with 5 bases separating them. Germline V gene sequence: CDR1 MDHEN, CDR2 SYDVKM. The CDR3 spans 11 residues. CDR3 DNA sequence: TGTGCCAGCAGTTCAATATATGGCTACACCTTC. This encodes CASSSIYGYTF.

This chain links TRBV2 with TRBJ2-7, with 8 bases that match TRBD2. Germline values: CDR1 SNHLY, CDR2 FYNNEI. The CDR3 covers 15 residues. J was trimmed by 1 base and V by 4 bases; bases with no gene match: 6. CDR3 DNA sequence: TGTGCCAGCAGTGCGCCGGGACTAGTTTCCTACGAGCAGTACTTC. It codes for CASSAPGLVSYEQYF.

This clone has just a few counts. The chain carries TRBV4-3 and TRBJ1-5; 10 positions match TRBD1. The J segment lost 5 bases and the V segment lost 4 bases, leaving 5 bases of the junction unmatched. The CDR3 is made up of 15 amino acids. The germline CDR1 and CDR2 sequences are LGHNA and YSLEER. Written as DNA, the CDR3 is TGCGCCAGCAGCCTCGGGACAGGGGCTTATCAGCCCCAGCATTTT. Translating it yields CASSLGTGAYQPQHF.

This CDR3 is CASSEGWTEAFF. As DNA, the CDR3 is TGTGCCAGCAGTGAAGGCTGGACTGAAGCTTTCTTT. The chain recombines TRBV6-1 with TRBJ1-1; D gene ambiguous. CDR1 is MNHNS and CDR2 is SASEGT in the germline V gene. The CDR3 runs 12 residues. Trimming took off 1 base at V and 5 bases at J, with 5 bases between the two ends.

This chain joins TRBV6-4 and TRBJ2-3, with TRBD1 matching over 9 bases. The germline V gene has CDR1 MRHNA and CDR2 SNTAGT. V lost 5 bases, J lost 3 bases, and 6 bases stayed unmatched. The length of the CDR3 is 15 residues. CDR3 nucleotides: TGTGCCAGCAGTTCGGGACAGGGAGAAACAGATACGCAGTATTTT. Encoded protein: CASSSGQGETDTQYF.

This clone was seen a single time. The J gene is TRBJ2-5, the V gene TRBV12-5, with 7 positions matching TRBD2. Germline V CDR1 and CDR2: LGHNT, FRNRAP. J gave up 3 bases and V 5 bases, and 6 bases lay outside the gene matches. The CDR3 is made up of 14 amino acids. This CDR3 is CASGPGGGEETQYF. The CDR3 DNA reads TGTGCTAGTGGTCCCGGCGGGGGAGAAGAGACCCAGTACTTC.

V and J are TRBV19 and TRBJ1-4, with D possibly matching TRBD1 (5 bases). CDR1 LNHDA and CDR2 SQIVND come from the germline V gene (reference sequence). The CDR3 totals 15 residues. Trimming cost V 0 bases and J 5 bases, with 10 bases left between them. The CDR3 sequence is CASSIEGTENEKLFF. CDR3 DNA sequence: TGTGCCAGTAGTATAGAAGGGACGGAGAATGAAAAACTGTTTTTT.

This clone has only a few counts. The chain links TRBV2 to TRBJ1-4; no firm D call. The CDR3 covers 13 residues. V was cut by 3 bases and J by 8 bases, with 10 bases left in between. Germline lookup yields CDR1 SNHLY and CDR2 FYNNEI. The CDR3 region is CASSEGLGEKLFF. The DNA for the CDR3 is TGTGCCAGCAGTGAGGGGTTGGGAGAAAAACTGTTTTTT.

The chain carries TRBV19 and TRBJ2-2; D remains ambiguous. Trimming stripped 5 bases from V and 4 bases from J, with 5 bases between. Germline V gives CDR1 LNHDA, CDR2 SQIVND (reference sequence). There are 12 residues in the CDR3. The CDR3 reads CASSFLTGELFF. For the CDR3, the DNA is TGTGCCAGTAGTTTCCTCACCGGGGAGCTGTTTTTT.